What follows are 18 T cell receptor beta chains derived from one specimen sequenced in a study of OX40 agonist ivuxolimab in advanced cancers. The method was immunoSEQ multiplex PCR; TCRdb's version includes in-frame clones alone and lacks a portion of them. This table holds about 54,000 clones, roughly 86% found once. Sequences were derived from CD4+ or CD8+ T cells sorted from blood, sampled in a trial of the OX40 agonist ivuxolimab. The source of these receptors is an adult with an advanced solid tumor such as melanoma, head and neck, liver or kidney cancer.

The chain employs TRBV28 and TRBJ2-7, with 10 bases lining up with TRBD1. After removal of 6 bases from V and 5 bases from J, the junction contained 10 bases not matched to a gene. CDR1 and CDR2 from the germline V gene are MDHEN and SYDVKM. The CDR3 contains 15 residues. CDR3 region: CASSQNQDRGNEQYF. CDR3 DNA sequence: TGTGCCAGCAGCCAGAACCAGGACAGGGGGAACGAGCAGTACTTC.

In its sample, this clone was seen once. The chain recombines TRBV14 with TRBJ1-4; 12 bases fit TRBD1. The CDR3 totals 19 residues. V gave up 4 bases and J gave up 7 bases; unmatched junction bases: 16. Germline V CDR1 and CDR2: SGHDN, FVKESK. CDR3 residues: CASSPGATGQGARGEKLFF. The CDR3, as DNA: TGTGCCAGCAGCCCAGGGGCAACGGGACAGGGGGCCCGAGGTGAAAAACTGTTTTTT.

V is TRBV10-2 and J is TRBJ1-2; the D is unclear. Germline V gene sequence: CDR1 WSHSY, CDR2 SAAADI. Trimming removed 4 bases at V and 2 bases at J, with 5 bases between. The CDR3 has 12 residues. The CDR3 sequence: CASSGRNYGYTF. The DNA for the CDR3 is TGCGCCAGCAGTGGACGGAACTATGGCTACACCTTC.

The chain carries TRBV5-1 and TRBJ2-5, with D tentatively TRBD1 (5 bases). The length of the CDR3 is 14 residues. The V and J ends lost 4 bases and 4 bases respectively, with 14 bases between them. Germline CDR1 and CDR2: SGHRS and YFSETQ. The CDR3 region has the DNA TGCGCCAGCAGCCTGAGTGGTCAGGGAGAGACCCAGTACTTC. Residues: CASSLSGQGETQYF.

The J gene is TRBJ1-2, the V gene TRBV19, with D possibly TRBD1 on 5 matching bases. The CDR3 sequence is 15 residues long. The V end lost 5 bases, the J end lost 4 bases, and 17 bases lay between the germline ends. Germline lookup yields CDR1 LNHDA and CDR2 SQIVND (reference sequence). The CDR3 sequence is CASSSTTRGPYGYTF. The CDR3, as DNA: TGTGCCAGTAGTTCAACGACGAGGGGCCCCTATGGCTACACCTTC.

The V call is TRBV11-2, the J call TRBJ1-4; D is ambiguous. The V end lost 4 bases, the J end lost 6 bases, and 12 bases lay between the germline ends. This CDR3 contains 14 residues. The germline gives CDR1 SGHAT, CDR2 FQNNGV. Here the CDR3 reads CASSSYGVDEKLFF. DNA of the CDR3: TGTGCCAGCAGCTCTTATGGGGTTGATGAAAAACTGTTTTTT.

The rearrangement uses TRBV6-6 and TRBJ1-5, with TRBD1 matching over 7 bases. With 7 bases clipped from V and 3 bases from J, the junction kept 9 bases outside the gene matches. CDR3 length: 15 amino acids. From germline, CDR1 is MNHNY and CDR2 SVGAGI (reference sequence). As DNA, the CDR3 is TGTGCCAGCACCATCGCAGGGGGAAACAATCAGCCCCAGCATTTT. The encoded protein is CASTIAGGNNQPQHF.

This chain links TRBV9 with TRBJ1-1; a weak D match, TRBD1 (5 bases). The germline V gene has CDR1 SGDLS and CDR2 YYNGEE. Trimming stripped 5 bases from V and 1 base from J, with 24 bases between. The CDR3 is 18 amino acids. The CDR3 loop is CASRRWGGKGAGNTEAFF. The DNA of the CDR3 is TGTGCCAGCAGGCGCTGGGGGGGTAAGGGAGCAGGGAACACTGAAGCTTTCTTT.

The chain links TRBV28 to TRBJ2-3; 12 positions match TRBD2. Looked up from germline, CDR1 is MDHEN and CDR2 is SYDVKM. The V and J ends lost 4 bases and 1 base, in that order; junction bases with no gene match: 9. This CDR3 has 18 residues. The CDR3 spells CASSSLAGGGAGTDTQYF. CDR3 nucleotide sequence: TGTGCCAGCAGTTCACTAGCGGGAGGAGGAGCAGGCACAGATACGCAGTATTTT.

The chain recombines TRBV12-5 with TRBJ1-1; 8 nucleotides line up with TRBD1. With 1 base clipped from V and 6 bases from J, the junction kept 13 bases outside the gene matches. In germline, CDR1 is LGHNT, CDR2 FRNRAP. The CDR3 is 17 amino acids. The CDR3 loop is CASGLELLQGVFSEAFF. DNA for the CDR3: TGTGCTAGTGGTTTGGAACTCCTACAGGGGGTTTTTTCTGAAGCTTTCTTT.

The rearrangement joins TRBV5-6 to TRBJ1-1; maybe TRBD1 (5 bases). Germline V gene lookup returns CDR1 SGHDT and CDR2 YYEEEE. CDR3 length equals 13 residues. The V and J ends lost 4 bases and 7 bases respectively, with 14 bases between them. DNA of the CDR3: TGTGCCAGCAGCCGGGGCCTTCCCTTTGAAGCTTTCTTT. As protein: CASSRGLPFEAFF.

CDR3 sequence: CASSQEQQYYNEQFF. CDR3 bases: TGCGCCAGCAGCCAAGAACAGCAATATTACAATGAGCAGTTCTTC. The V gene is TRBV4-1, the J gene TRBJ2-1; D gene uncertain. The CDR3 spans 15 residues. CDR1 MGHRA and CDR2 YSYEKL come from the germline V gene. The ends were cut back, 0 bases at V and 4 bases at J, with 10 bases in the middle.

The chain employs TRBV5-3 and TRBJ2-1; D is unclear. TRBV5-3 is an ORF; its function is uncertain. This CDR3 has 16 amino acids. The V gene lost 4 bases and the J gene lost 2 bases, with 16 bases spanning the gap. The CDR3 nucleotides are TGTGCCAGAAGCCCTTATCCATTACCCCCCTACAATGAGCAGTTCTTC. This sequence encodes CARSPYPLPPYNEQFF.

The genes are TRBV30 and TRBJ1-1, with D perhaps matching TRBD1 (5 bases). Germline CDR1 and CDR2: GTSNPN and SVGIG (reference sequence). The CDR3 has 13 residues. The V end lost 4 bases, the J end lost 0 bases, and 9 bases lay between the germline ends. Here the CDR3 DNA reads TGTGCCTGGACGGGGCACATGAACACTGAAGCTTTCTTT. Its translation is CAWTGHMNTEAFF.

This clone showed up just once. V gene TRBV7-2 combines with J gene TRBJ1-1; 7 bases are a match to TRBD1. This CDR3 has 15 residues. Germline-derived CDR1 and CDR2 are SGHTA and FQGNSA. The trim removed 6 bases at V and 1 base at J, leaving 8 bases unmatched. The CDR3 DNA reads TGTGCCAGCAGGAGATCACAGGGGACGAACACTGAAGCTTTCTTT. Translating it yields CASRRSQGTNTEAFF.

This chain links TRBV30 with TRBJ1-4, with TRBD1 matching over 10 bases. V lost 0 bases and J lost 16; bases outside the gene matches: 11. The CDR3 is 14 amino acids. CDR1 GTSNPN and CDR2 SVGIG come from the germline V gene (reference sequence). The CDR3 spells CAWSVGTGEDRKFF. CDR3 DNA: TGTGCCTGGAGTGTAGGGACAGGGGAGGATCGCAAGTTTTTT.

In its sample, this clone was seen a few times. The rearrangement uses TRBV28 and TRBJ2-3, with 9 bases that match TRBD2. V lost 3 bases, J lost 0 bases, and 7 bases stayed unmatched. This CDR3 is built from 17 residues. Germline loops: CDR1 MDHEN, CDR2 SYDVKM. This CDR3 reads CASSFGASGTSTDTQYF. The CDR3 bases are TGTGCCAGCAGTTTCGGGGCTAGCGGGACTAGCACAGATACGCAGTATTTT.

This chain connects TRBV15 to TRBJ1-3, with 7 bases matching TRBD1. CDR3 length: 14 amino acids. Germline CDR1 LNHNV, CDR2 YYDKDF (reference sequence). V lost 4 bases and J lost 2; bases outside the gene matches: 2. The CDR3 region is CATSKGTAGNTIYF. The CDR3 DNA is TGTGCCACCAGCAAAGGGACAGCTGGAAACACCATATATTTT.